A single sample gave rise to the 5 T cell receptor beta chains below, sequenced in a study of CD8 T cells in ankylosing spondylitis. In TCRdb, the 5' RACE reads were re-called with MiXCR into one record per CDR3 protein. The table has a few hundred thousand distinct CDR3 sequences, around 20% seen once; the top ten hold 3.5%. Sequencing used blood, either unsorted or a sorted T cell fraction (not recorded which). Receptor source: a female donor with ankylosing spondylitis or in good health (not recorded which).

This clonotype was recorded at least ten times. The V gene is TRBV20-1, the J gene TRBJ1-2; no definite D call. The V gene lost 5 bases and the J gene lost 0 bases, with 13 bases spanning the gap. The CDR3 extends over 14 amino acids. In germline, CDR1 is DFQATT, CDR2 SNEGSKA (reference sequence). The CDR3 sequence is CSAETSSTNYGYTF. CDR3 bases: TGCAGTGCTGAGACATCTTCTACTAACTATGGCTACACCTTC.

There are a few counts of this clonotype. J is TRBJ2-7 and V is TRBV3-1; 7 positions agree with TRBD2. The CDR3 consists of 16 residues. The V and J ends lost 0 bases and 4 bases, in that order; junction bases with no gene match: 9. Germline values: CDR1 LGHDT, CDR2 YNNKEL (reference sequence). The CDR3: CASSQDLVGGNYEQYF. The CDR3 nucleotides are TGTGCCAGCAGCCAAGATTTGGTGGGAGGGAATTACGAGCAGTACTTC.

This clonotype was picked up a small number of times. The chain is built from TRBV10-3 and TRBJ2-1; TRBD1 matches 8 bases. CDR1 is ENHRY, CDR2 SYGVKD, per germline. This CDR3 contains 15 residues. The J segment lost 4 bases and the V segment lost 1 base, leaving 3 bases of the junction unmatched. The CDR3 DNA follows: TGTGCCATCAGTGAGTTCGGGACAGGTTACAATGAGCAGTTCTTC. Protein product: CAISEFGTGYNEQFF.

This clonotype was seen only a few times. The chain combines TRBV7-8 with TRBJ2-1; 13 nucleotides align to TRBD2. CDR3 size: 16 residues. J lost 4 bases, V lost 5 bases, and 5 bases had no gene match. Germline V gives CDR1 SGHVS, CDR2 FQNEAQ. The CDR3 DNA follows: TGTGCCAGCAGCCCGTTACTAGCGGGAGGGTACAATGAGCAGTTCTTC. Translating it yields CASSPLLAGGYNEQFF.

V and J are TRBV6-5 and TRBJ2-5, with a tentative D call TRBD2 (6 bases). Per germline, CDR1 MNHEY and CDR2 SVGAGI. V shed 0 bases and J shed 5 bases, with 10 bases lying between them. This CDR3 has 14 amino acids. The CDR3 region is CASSYSRGPETQYF. As DNA, the CDR3 is TGTGCCAGCAGTTACTCGCGGGGACCGGAGACCCAGTACTTC.